What follows is one T cell receptor beta chain and its context. The antigen is unknown. The sample is drawn from a study of shared clonotypes between healthy human individuals. Overall study context: Researchers drew samples from two women and a few men aged 18 to 49. Plates per donor: three CD4 naive, three CD4 memory, two CD8 naive, one CD8 memory. Notes on the study in general: Among donors, the sharing of clonotypes was expected to be influenced by sequencing depth.

The ends were cut back, 1 base at V and 8 bases at J, with 8 bases in the middle. The germline gives CDR1 LGHNA, CDR2 YSLEER. There are 12 residues in the CDR3. Donors included only healthy HIV-negative adults lacking recent acute infections or vaccinations. TCRdb's table, derived via immunoSEQ multiplex PCR, lists solely in-frame clones and lacks some. Of a few million clones listed, over 90% were seen once; the top ten hold around 0.4%. The sequencing input was naive CD4+ T cells from PBMCs. Regarding subset: CD45RA+ positively selected. This clonotype was sampled from a man between 18 and 35 years old in good health. Some clones in this sample may be carry-over from other donors' samples. The V and J genes are TRBV4-3 and TRBJ1-2; D uncertain. The CDR3 here is CASSQGPWGYTF. In nucleotides, the CDR3 is TGCGCCAGCAGCCAAGGGCCTTGGGGCTACACCTTC.